This T cell receptor (beta chain) came from a study of CD8+CD57+ T cells in acquired aplastic anemia. On the study more broadly: Sorted CD4+ plus CD8+ cells gave DNA averaging about 3 ug.

Individuals selected for sequencing had exhibited CD8+CD57+ cell expansion on flow cytometry. All patients had severe acquired aplastic anemia. Patients were therapy-naive when their blood was sampled. Notes on the study in general: Patients and controls shared twenty-nine CD8+ CDR3 sequences.

This clonotype appeared a few times. Its antigen is not known. Profiling that covered TCR beta VDJ and CDR3 relied on genomic DNA as its template. TCRdb re-called the reads with MiXCR, one entry per CDR3 protein. The table has roughly 200,000 distinct CDR3 sequences, around three fifths seen once; the top ten hold about 60%. The CDR3 is made up of 14 amino acids. V lost 4 bases and J 2 bases, leaving 11 bases between the germline ends. The germline CDR1 and CDR2 sequences are SNHLY and FYNNEI. This TCR was sampled from a human donor with aplastic anemia. The chain recombines TRBV2 with TRBJ1-1; tentatively, D is TRBD1 (5 bases). The source material was sorted CD4+, CD8+, or CD8+CD57+ T cells (not recorded which) from PBMCs. The CDR3 DNA is TGTGCCAGCAGTGTCGACAGTTATAACACTGAAGCTTTCTTT. This encodes CASSVDSYNTEAFF. The full variable domain, completed using reference TRBV2 and TRBJ1-1, is EPEVTQTPSHQVTQMGQEVILRCVPISNHLYFYWYRQILGQKVEFLVSFYNNEISEKSEIFDDQFSVERPDGSNFTLKIRSTKLEDSAMYFCASSVDSYNTEAFFGQGTRLTVV.